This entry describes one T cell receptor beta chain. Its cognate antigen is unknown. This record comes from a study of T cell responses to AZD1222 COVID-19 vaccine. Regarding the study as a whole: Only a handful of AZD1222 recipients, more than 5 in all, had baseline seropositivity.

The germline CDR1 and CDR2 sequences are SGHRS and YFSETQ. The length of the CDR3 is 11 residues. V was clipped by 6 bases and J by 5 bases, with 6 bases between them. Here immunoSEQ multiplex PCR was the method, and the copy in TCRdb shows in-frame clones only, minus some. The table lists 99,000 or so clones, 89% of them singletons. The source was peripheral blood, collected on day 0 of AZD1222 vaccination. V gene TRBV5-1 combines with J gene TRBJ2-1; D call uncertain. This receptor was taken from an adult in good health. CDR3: CASTSNNEQFF. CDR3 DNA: TGCGCCAGCACGAGTAACAATGAGCAGTTCTTC.